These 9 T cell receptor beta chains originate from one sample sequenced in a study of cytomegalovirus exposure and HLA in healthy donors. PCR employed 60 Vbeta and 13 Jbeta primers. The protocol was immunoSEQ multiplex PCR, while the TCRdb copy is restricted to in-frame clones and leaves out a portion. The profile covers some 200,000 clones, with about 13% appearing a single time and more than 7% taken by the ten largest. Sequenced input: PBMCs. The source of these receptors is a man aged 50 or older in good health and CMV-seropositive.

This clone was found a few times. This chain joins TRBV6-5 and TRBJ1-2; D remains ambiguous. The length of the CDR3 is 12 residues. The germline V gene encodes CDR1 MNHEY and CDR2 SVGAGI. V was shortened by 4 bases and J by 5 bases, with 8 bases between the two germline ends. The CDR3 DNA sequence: TGTGCCAGCAGTTCACAGAGTTATGGCTACACCTTC. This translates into CASSSQSYGYTF.

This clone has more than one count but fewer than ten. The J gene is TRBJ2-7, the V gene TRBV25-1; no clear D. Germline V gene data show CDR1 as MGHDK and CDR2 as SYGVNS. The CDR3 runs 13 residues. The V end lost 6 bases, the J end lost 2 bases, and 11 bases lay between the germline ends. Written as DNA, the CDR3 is TGTGCCAGCAGCGCGACTCTTACCTACGAGCAGTACTTC. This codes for CASSATLTYEQYF.

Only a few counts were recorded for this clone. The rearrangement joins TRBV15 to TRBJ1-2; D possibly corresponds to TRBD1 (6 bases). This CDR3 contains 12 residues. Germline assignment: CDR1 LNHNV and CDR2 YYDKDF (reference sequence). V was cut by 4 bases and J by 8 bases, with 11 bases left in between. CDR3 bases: TGTGCCACCAGCAACAGGGAGGGCGGCTACACCTTC. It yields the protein CATSNREGGYTF.

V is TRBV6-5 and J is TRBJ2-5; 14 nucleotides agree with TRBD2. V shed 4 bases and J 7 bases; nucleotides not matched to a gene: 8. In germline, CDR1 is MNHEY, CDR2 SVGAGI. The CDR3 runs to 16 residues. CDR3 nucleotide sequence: TGTGCCAGCAGTTCTAGACTAGCGGGGGGGCCTGGGACCCAGTACTTC. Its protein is CASSSRLAGGPGTQYF.

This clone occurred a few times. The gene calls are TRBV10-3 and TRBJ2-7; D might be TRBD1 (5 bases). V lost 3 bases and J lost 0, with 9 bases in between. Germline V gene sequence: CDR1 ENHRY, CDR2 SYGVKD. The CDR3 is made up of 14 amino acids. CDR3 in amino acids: CAISEDSFSYEQYF. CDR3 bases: TGTGCCATCAGTGAAGACAGCTTCTCCTACGAGCAGTACTTC.

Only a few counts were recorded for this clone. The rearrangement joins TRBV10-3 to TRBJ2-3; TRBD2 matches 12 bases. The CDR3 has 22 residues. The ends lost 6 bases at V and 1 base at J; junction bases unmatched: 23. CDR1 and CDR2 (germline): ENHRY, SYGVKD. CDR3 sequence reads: CAISTGTGARLAGGPGTDTQYF. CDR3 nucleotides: TGTGCCATCAGCACCGGGACAGGGGCGCGGCTAGCGGGGGGGCCGGGCACAGATACGCAGTATTTT.

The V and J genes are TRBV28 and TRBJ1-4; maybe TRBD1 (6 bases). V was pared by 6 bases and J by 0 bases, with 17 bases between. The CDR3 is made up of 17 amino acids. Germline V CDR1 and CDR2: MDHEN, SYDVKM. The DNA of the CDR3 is TGTGCCAGCAGGATTACAGGGTTTCGGGCAACTAATGAAAAACTGTTTTTT. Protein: CASRITGFRATNEKLFF.

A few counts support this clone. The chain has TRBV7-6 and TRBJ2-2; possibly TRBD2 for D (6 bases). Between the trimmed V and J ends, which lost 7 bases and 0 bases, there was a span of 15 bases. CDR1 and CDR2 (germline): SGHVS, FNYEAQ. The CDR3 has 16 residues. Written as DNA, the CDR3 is TGTGCCAGCACCTTCCGCGGGGAGACGAACACCGGGGAGCTGTTTTTT. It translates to CASTFRGETNTGELFF. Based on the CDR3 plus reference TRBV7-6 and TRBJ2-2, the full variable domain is GAGVSQSPRYKVTKRGQDVALRCDPISGHVSLYWYRQALGQGPEFLTYFNYEAQQDKSGLPNDRFSAERPEGSISTLTIQRTEQRDSAMYRCASTFRGETNTGELFFGEGSRLTVL.

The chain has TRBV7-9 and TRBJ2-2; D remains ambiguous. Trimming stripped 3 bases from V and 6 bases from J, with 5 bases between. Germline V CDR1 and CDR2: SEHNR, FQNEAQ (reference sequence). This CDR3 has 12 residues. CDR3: CASSFGSGELFF. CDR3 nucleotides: TGTGCCAGCAGCTTCGGGTCCGGGGAGCTGTTTTTT. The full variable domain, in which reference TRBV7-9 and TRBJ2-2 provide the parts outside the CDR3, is DTGVSQNPRHKITKRGQNVTFRCDPISEHNRLYWYRQTLGQGPEFLTYFQNEAQLEKSRLLSDRFSAERPKGSFSTLEIQRTEQGDSAMYLCASSFGSGELFFGEGSRLTVL.